This T cell receptor (beta chain) originates from a study of blood T cell repertoires in COVID-19 (dated by TCRdb to 2018 to 2021). In the study overall: Samples from collaborators originated in the United States, Italy and Spain and spanned both the acute and convalescent phases of COVID-19. The material from the prospective study consisted of cDNA or gDNA derived from T cells, B-cell-depleted T cells, or PBMCs. The dataset comprised deeply sampled blood TCRbeta repertoires from subjects exposed to, actively infected with, or recovered from COVID-19. A freely available public database, intended as a resource for researchers studying the immune response to SARS-CoV-2, is where the repertoires were released. Samples were obtained from the ongoing ImmuneRACE study (first 160 participants) and from about 1,300 subjects provided by 6 global collaborators. Sample metadata almost always included a de-identified subject ID, COVID-19 status, age in years and sex. Where available, HLA class I and class II types were obtained from metadata supplied by the sample provider rather than from assay-based typing.

TCRbeta CDR3 regions were amplified from genomic DNA using the immunoSEQ Assay, a bias-controlled multiplex PCR. The original methods were these. Nucleated cell counts per sample were estimated from amplification of reference gene primers within the assay. Sequence reads were collapsed and filtered to measure the absolute abundance of every unique TCRbeta CDR3 rearrangement. For each sample, productive Simpson clonality was calculated as the square root of Simpson's diversity index across productive rearrangements. TCRdb took over this immuneACCESS table, retaining in-frame rearrangements with V and J assigned. Such tables are incomplete; in checked studies, under half of the missing clones stem from an unresolved V gene, and the remainder is unexplained. The DNA was the basis for D and trimming; V, J and clone size are from that table. The sample table lists roughly 74,000 clones, about 88% of them with a count of one. Roughly 3% of the sample is taken by the ten largest.

Whole blood was collected in K2EDTA tubes by collaborating institutions according to the institutions' own protocols. For TCRbeta analysis, collaborator samples were shipped as frozen whole blood, as isolated PBMCs, or as DNA extracted from either sample type. What the work shows at the level of the full study, not this receptor alone: How much clinical and demographic metadata was included differed by source and by participant, and the metadata was provided uncurated.

As for this clone: What this receptor recognizes is not known. Per-nucleotide qualities are absent, and no much larger clonotype sits a single base away.

From V the trimming removes 2 bases and from J it removes 5 bases, while the gene matches leave 4 bases of the junction unaccounted for. The CDR3 covers 16 residues, taking in both the cysteine and the phenylalanine. The read is trimmed to its CDR3 DNA, 48 bases read in frame from base 1. CDR1 and CDR2, per the germline V gene, are SGHAT and FQNNGV. Sequencing used peripheral blood. This chain joins TRBV11-2 to TRBJ2-2, and TRBD2 matches 11 of the central bases. The TCR sequence derives from a man in his 70s with active or convalescent COVID-19. Here is the DNA: TGTGCCAGCAGCTTAACTAGCGGGGGCGGGACCGGGGAGCTGTTTTTT. It translates to CASSLTSGGGTGELFF.